This T cell receptor beta chain is drawn from a study of CD8 T cells in Susac syndrome. This CDR3 is built from 16 residues. V was pared by 0 bases and J by 7 bases, with 13 bases between. Per the germline V gene, CDR1 is LGHDT and CDR2 is YNNKEL (reference sequence). Sequencing of TCR beta was performed on blood CD8+ and CD4+ T cells. The CD8+ and CD4+ T cells were negatively isolated, with the TEMRA cells enriched by FACS. RNA was extracted with the RNeasy kit, and a quantity of roughly 0.5 to 1 ug was reverse transcribed using random hexamers. The immunoSEQ assay covered 54 Vbeta and 13 Jbeta segments for CDR3. TCRdb re-analysed the immunoSEQ multiplex PCR reads in MiXCR, keeping a single row per CDR3 protein. The sample lists some 260,000 distinct CDR3 sequences, about 94% seen once, with 0.06% to 0.08% in the top ten.

The sample was CD4+ T cells from PBMCs. This clonotype was sampled from a human donor with multiple sclerosis. The V call is TRBV3-1, the J call TRBJ1-6, with D possibly matching TRBD1 (5 bases). The CDR3 reads CASSQDPGARNSPLHF. In DNA form, the CDR3 reads TGTGCCAGCAGCCAAGATCCCGGGGCGAGAAATTCACCCCTCCACTTT.